This TCR beta chain is drawn from a study of PD-L1 blockade in urothelial cancer. Study details: Median blood clonality was roughly 0.072, with more than 75,000 unique TCRs.

General observations from the study: Lower pretreatment blood TCR clonality, under the median, predicted better survival, researchers reported.

Each PCR received spiked synthetic TCR analog templates. Assay used: immunoSEQ multiplex PCR; TCRdb lists only in-frame clones, some missing. The sample carries some 57,000 clones, about four fifths recorded once. About this clone itself: No antigen is known for it.

The CDR3 totals 15 residues. V trimming: 3 bases; J trimming: 4 bases; junction bases outside the gene matches: 4. Germline-derived CDR1 and CDR2 are SGDLS and YYNGEE. This sample's time point: pretreatment peripheral blood. The material sequenced was PBMCs, taken around atezolizumab (anti-PD-L1) treatment. The receptor was derived from a man aged 45-60 years with urothelial cancer. The chain is built from TRBV9 and TRBJ1-3, with 10 bases lining up with TRBD1. The CDR3 DNA reads TGTGCCAGCAGCGGACCGGGACAGGGGGGAAACACCATATATTTT. It specifies CASSGPGQGGNTIYF.